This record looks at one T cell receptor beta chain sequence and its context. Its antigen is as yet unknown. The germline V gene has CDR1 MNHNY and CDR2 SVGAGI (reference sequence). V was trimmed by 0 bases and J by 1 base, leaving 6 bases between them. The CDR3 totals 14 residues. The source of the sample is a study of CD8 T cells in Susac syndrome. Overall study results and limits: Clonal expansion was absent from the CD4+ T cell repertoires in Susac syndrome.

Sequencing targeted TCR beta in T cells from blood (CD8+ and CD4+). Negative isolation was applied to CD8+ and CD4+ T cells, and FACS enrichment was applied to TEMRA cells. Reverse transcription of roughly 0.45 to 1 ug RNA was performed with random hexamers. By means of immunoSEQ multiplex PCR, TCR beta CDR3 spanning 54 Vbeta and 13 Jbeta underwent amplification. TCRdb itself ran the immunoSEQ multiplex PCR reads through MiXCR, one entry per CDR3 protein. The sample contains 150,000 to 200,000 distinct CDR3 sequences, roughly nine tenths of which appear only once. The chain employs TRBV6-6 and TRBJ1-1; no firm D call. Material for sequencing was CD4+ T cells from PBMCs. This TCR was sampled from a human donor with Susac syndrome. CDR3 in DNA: TGTGCCAGCAGTTACTCGAGTCCGAACACTGAAGCTTTCTTT. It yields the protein CASSYSSPNTEAFF.